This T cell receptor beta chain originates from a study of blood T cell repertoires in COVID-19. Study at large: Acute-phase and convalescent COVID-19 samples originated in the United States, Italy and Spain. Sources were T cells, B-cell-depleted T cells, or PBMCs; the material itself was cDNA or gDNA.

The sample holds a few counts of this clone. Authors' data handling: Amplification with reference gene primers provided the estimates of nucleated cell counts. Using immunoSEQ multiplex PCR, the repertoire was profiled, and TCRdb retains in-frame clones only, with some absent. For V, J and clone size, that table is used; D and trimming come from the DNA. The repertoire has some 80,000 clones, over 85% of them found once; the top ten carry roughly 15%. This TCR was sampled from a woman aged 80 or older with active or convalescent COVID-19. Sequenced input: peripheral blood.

Here the CDR3 reads CASSATGISNQPQHF. CDR3 in DNA: TGCGCCAGCAGCGCCACGGGTATTAGCAATCAGCCCCAGCATTTT. J is TRBJ1-5 and V is TRBV5-1; D gene uncertain. From germline, CDR1 is SGHRS and CDR2 YFSETQ. Trimming removed 4 bases at V and 0 bases at J, with 11 bases between. The CDR3 has 15 residues.